A single sample is the source of the 8 T cell receptor beta chains below, sequenced in a study of blood T cell repertoires in COVID-19. TCRdb keeps only in-frame clones here, not all; method: immunoSEQ multiplex PCR. Of fewer than 250,000 clones in the sample, around 88% were seen once. The source material was PBMCs or T cells enriched from blood (not recorded which). The receptors stem from a woman aged 45-59 years with acute COVID-19.

Only one count was recorded for this clone. The CDR3 reads CASSLGTGVLYEQYF. CDR3 bases: TGTGCCAGCAGCTTAGGGACAGGGGTCCTCTACGAGCAGTACTTC. V is TRBV7-9 and J is TRBJ2-7; TRBD1 agrees at 9 bases. This CDR3 has 15 amino acids. Germline V lookup: CDR1 SEHNR, CDR2 FQNEAQ (reference sequence). V shed 1 base and J 3 bases; nucleotides not matched to a gene: 4.

CDR3 region: CASSDGEGADTQYF. CDR3 DNA sequence: TGTGCCAGCAGTGACGGCGAGGGGGCAGATACGCAGTATTTT. The chain links TRBV6-4 to TRBJ2-3, with D perhaps matching TRBD1 (6 bases). The germline V gene has CDR1 MRHNA and CDR2 SNTAGT. The CDR3 totals 14 residues. The V and J ends lost 2 bases and 4 bases respectively, with 10 bases between them.

The chain employs TRBV7-2 and TRBJ1-4; 7 bases are a match to TRBD1. The CDR3 is 14 amino acids. After removal of 1 base from V and 8 bases from J, the junction contained 4 bases not matched to a gene. Germline loops: CDR1 SGHTA, CDR2 FQGNSA. The CDR3 spells CASSLEGASEKLFF. The CDR3 DNA reads as TGTGCCAGCAGCTTAGAGGGGGCTTCGGAAAAACTGTTTTTT.

This rearrangement joins TRBV9 to TRBJ2-5, with a tentative D call TRBD2 (6 bases). The CDR3 contains 14 residues. The germline gives CDR1 SGDLS, CDR2 YYNGEE. Trimming took off 5 bases at V and 5 bases at J, with 16 bases between the two ends. The CDR3 DNA reads as TGTGCCAGCAGTCGACTAGACTCCGGGGAGACCCAGTACTTC. Amino acids: CASSRLDSGETQYF.

CDR3 in amino acids: CAGGTSGVSSYEQYF. The CDR3 DNA reads as TGTGCCGGAGGGACTAGCGGGGTGAGCTCCTACGAGCAGTACTTC. The rearrangement joins TRBV28 to TRBJ2-7; the match to TRBD2 covers 13 bases. The CDR3 loop spans 15 amino acids. Unmatched junction bases numbered 7, after V lost 11 bases and J lost 0 bases. Germline V CDR1 and CDR2: MDHEN, SYDVKM. Variable domain in full (rest from reference TRBV28 and TRBJ2-7): DVKVTQSSRYLVKRTGEKVFLECVQDMDHENMFWYRQDPGLGLRLIYFSYDVKMKEKGDIPEGYSVSREKKERFSLILESASTNQTSMYLCAGGTSGVSSYEQYFGPGTRLTVT.

CDR3 sequence: CASSPRGSGTSGIVNEQFF. The CDR3, as DNA: TGTGCCAGCAGTCCTCGTGGGTCGGGGACTAGCGGGATTGTGAATGAGCAGTTCTTC. This chain uses TRBV7-9 with TRBJ2-1, with 13 nucleotides matching TRBD2. CDR3 length equals 19 residues. Germline assignment: CDR1 SEHNR and CDR2 FQNEAQ (reference sequence). V shed 6 bases, J shed 7 bases, and the junction held 18 bases outside the gene matches.

The rearrangement uses TRBV29-1 and TRBJ1-2; TRBD1 aligns across 10 bases. CDR3 length: 14 residues. Germline V gives CDR1 SQVTM, CDR2 ANQGSEA. Trimming took 6 bases from V and 10 from J; bases not matched to a gene: 14. Here the CDR3 DNA reads TGCAGCGTAGCCACGCCGGGACAGGGGATCGTCTACACCTTC. It is translated as CSVATPGQGIVYTF. The full variable domain, rest sourced from reference TRBV29-1 and TRBJ1-2, is SAVISQKPSRDICQRGTSLTIQCQVDSQVTMMFWYRQQPGQSLTLIATANQGSEATYESGFVIDKFPISRPNLTFSTLTVSNMSPEDSSIYLCSVATPGQGIVYTFGSGTRLTVV.

The chain carries TRBV5-1 and TRBJ2-3, with 7 positions matching TRBD2. CDR3 length equals 15 residues. V shed 0 bases, J shed 9 bases, and the junction held 10 bases outside the gene matches. Germline V lookup: CDR1 SGHRS, CDR2 YFSETQ. CDR3 sequence reads: CASSLDGRLAKTQYF. CDR3 DNA sequence: TGCGCCAGCAGCTTGGACGGGAGGTTGGCGAAAACGCAGTATTTT.